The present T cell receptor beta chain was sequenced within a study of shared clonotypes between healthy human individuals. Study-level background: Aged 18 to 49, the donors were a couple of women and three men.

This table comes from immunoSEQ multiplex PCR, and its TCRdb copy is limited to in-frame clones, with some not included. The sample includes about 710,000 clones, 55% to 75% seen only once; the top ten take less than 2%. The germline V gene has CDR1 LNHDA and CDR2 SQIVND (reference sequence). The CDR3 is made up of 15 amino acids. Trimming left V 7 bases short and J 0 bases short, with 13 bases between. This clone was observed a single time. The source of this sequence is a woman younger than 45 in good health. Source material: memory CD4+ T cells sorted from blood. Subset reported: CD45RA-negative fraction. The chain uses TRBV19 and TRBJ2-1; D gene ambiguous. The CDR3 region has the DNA TGTGCCAGTAACCCGACCTCTGGCTCCTACAATGAGCAGTTCTTC. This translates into CASNPTSGSYNEQFF.